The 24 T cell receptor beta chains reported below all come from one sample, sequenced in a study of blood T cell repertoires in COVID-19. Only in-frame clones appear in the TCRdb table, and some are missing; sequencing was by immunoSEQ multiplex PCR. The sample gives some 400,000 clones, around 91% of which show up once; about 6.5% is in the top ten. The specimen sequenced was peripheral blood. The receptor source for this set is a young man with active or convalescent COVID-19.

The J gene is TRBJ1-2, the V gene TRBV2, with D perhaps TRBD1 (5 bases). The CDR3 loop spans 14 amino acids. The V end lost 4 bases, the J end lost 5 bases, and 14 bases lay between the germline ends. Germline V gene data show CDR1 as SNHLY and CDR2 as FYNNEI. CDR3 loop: CASSGDRRFYGYTF. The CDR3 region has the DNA TGTGCCAGCAGTGGTGACAGACGCTTTTATGGCTACACCTTC.

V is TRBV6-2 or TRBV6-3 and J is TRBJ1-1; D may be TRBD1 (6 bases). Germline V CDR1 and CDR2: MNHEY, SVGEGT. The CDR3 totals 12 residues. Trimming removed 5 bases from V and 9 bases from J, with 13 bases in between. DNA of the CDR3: TGTGCCAGCAGTCGACTTACAGGGCAAGCTTTCTTT. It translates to CASSRLTGQAFF.

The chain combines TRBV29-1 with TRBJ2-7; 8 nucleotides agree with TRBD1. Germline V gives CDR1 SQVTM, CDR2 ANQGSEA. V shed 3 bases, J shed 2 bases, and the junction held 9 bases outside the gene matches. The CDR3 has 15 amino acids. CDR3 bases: TGCAGCGTTGAGGTAGGTGGACAGGGTCCCTACGAGCAGTACTTC. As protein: CSVEVGGQGPYEQYF.

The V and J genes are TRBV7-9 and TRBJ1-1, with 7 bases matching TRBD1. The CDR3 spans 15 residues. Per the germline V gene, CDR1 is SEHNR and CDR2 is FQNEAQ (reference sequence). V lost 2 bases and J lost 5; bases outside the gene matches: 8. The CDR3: CASSLRGTVATEAFF. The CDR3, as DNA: TGTGCCAGCAGCTTACGCGGGACAGTGGCAACTGAAGCTTTCTTT.

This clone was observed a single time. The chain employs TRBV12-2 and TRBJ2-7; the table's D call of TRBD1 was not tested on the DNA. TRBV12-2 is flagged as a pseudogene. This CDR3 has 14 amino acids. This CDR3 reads CASRPRKTGYEQYF. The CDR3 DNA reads TGTGCAAGTCGCCCGCGAAAAACAGGTTACGAGCAGTACTTC.

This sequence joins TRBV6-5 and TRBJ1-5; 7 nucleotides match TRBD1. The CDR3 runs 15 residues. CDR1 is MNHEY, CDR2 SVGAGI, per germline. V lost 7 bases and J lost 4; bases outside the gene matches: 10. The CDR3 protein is CASTETGKGNQPQHF. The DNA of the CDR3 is TGTGCCAGCACCGAGACAGGGAAGGGGAATCAGCCCCAGCATTTT.

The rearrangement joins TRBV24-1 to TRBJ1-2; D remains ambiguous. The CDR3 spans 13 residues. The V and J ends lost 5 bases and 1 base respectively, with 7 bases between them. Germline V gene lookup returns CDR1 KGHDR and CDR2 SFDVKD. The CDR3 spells CATSVDYNYGYTF. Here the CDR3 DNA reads TGTGCCACCAGTGTTGACTATAACTATGGCTACACCTTC.

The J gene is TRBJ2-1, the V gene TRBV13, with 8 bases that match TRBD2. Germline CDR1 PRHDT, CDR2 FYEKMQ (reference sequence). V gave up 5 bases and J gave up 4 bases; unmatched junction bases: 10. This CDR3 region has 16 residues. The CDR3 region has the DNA TGTGCCAGCAGCACACGTAGCGGGATTGATTACAATGAGCAGTTCTTC. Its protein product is CASSTRSGIDYNEQFF.

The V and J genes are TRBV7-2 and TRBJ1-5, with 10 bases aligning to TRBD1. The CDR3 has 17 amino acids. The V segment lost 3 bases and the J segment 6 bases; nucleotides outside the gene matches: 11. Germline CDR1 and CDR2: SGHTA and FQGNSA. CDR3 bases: TGTGCCAGCAGCTTGACAGGGGGCGGTGGCGGGTCTCAGCCCCAGCATTTT. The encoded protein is CASSLTGGGGGSQPQHF.

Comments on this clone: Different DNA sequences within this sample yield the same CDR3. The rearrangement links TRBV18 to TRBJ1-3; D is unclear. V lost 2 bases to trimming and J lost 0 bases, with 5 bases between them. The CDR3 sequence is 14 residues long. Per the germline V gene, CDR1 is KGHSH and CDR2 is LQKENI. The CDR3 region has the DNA TGTGCCAGCTCACCAGGCAGCTCTGGAAACACCATATATTTT. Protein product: CASSPGSSGNTIYF. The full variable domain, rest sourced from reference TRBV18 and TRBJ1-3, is NAGVMQNPRHLVRRRGQEARLRCSPMKGHSHVYWYRQLPEEGLKFMVYLQKENIIDESGMPKERFSAEFPKEGPSILRIQQVVRGDSAAYFCASSPGSSGNTIYFGEGSWLTVV.

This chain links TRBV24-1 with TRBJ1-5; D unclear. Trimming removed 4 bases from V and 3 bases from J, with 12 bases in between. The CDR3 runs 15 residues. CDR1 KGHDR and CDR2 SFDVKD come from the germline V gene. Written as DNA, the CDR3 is TGTGCCACCAGTGACATTACAGAACCCAATCAGCCCCAGCATTTT. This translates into CATSDITEPNQPQHF.

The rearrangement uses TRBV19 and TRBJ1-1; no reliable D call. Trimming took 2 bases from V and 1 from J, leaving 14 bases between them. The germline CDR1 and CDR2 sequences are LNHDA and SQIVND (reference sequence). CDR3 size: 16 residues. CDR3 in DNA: TGTGCCAGTAGTATAAAGGCGGCACCATGGAACACTGAAGCTTTCTTT. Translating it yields CASSIKAAPWNTEAFF.

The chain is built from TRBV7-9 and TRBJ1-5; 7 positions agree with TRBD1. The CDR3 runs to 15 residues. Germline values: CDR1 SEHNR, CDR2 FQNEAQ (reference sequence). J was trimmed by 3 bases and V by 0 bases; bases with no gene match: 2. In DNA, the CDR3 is TGTGCCAGCAGCTTAGCGGGACAGCTCAATCAGCCCCAGCATTTT. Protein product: CASSLAGQLNQPQHF.

This CDR3 is CASSLYPDRDYEQYF. Written as DNA, the CDR3 is TGTGCCAGCAGCTTGTATCCGGACAGAGACTACGAGCAGTACTTC. The chain couples TRBV5-6 to TRBJ2-7, with D possibly being TRBD1 (6 bases). V shed 1 base and J shed 3 bases, with 14 bases lying between them. Germline CDR1 reads SGHDT; CDR2 reads YYEEEE. The CDR3 is 15 residues long.

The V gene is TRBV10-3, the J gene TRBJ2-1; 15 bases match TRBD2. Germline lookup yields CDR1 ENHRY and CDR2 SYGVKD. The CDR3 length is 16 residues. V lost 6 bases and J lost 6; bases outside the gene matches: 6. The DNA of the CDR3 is TGTGCCATCAGACCGGGACTAGCGGGGGGAGGCAATGAGCAGTTCTTC. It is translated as CAIRPGLAGGGNEQFF.

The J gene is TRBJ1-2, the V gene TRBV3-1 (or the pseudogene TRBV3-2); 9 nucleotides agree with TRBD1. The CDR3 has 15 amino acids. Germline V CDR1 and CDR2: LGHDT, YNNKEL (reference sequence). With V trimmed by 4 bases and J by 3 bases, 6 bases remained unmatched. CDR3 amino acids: CASSPRDREYYGYTF. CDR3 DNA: TGTGCCAGCAGCCCCCGGGACAGGGAGTACTATGGCTACACCTTC.

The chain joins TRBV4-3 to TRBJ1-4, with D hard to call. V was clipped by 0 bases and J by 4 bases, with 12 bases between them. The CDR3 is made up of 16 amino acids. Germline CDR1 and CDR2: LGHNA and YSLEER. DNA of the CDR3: TGCGCCAGCAGCCAAGAGGTCCCACCCGGTAATGAAAAACTGTTTTTT. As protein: CASSQEVPPGNEKLFF.

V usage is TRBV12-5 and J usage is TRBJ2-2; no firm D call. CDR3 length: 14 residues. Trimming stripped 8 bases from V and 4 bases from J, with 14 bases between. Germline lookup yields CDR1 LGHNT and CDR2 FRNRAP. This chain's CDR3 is CASSLGSSTGELFF. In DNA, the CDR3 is TGTGCTAGTAGCCTAGGTAGCTCCACCGGGGAGCTGTTTTTT. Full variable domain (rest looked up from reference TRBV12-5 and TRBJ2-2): DARVTQTPRHKVTEMGQEVTMRCQPILGHNTVFWYRQTMMQGLELLAYFRNRAPLDDSGMPKDRFSAEMPDATLATLKIQPSEPRDSAVYFCASSLGSSTGELFFGEGSRLTVL.

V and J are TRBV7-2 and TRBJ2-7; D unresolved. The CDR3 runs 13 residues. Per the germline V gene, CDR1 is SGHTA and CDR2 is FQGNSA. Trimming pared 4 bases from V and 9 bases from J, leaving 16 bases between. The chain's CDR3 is CASSSPARRGQYF. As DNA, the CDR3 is TGTGCCAGCAGCTCCCCCGCCCGCCGCGGGCAGTACTTC. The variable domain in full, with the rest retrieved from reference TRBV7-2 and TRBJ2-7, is GAGVSQSPSNKVTEKGKDVELRCDPISGHTALYWYRQSLGQGLEFLIYFQGNSAPDKSGLPSDRFSAERTGGSVSTLTIQRTQQEDSAVYLCASSSPARRGQYFGPGTRLTVT.

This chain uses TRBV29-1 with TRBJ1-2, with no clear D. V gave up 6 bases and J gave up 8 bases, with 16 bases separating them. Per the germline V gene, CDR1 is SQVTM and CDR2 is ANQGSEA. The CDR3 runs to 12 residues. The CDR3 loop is CSVTDPLGGYTF. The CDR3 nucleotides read TGCAGCGTAACAGATCCCCTCGGCGGCTACACCTTC.

The CDR3 sequence is CASSLSFGTSGNTGELFF. The CDR3 bases are TGTGCCAGCAGCCTATCCTTTGGGACTAGCGGGAACACCGGGGAGCTGTTTTTT. This sequence joins TRBV4-2 and TRBJ2-2, with TRBD2 matching over 11 bases. The CDR3 loop spans 18 amino acids. Germline V CDR1 and CDR2: LGHNA, YNFKEQ. Trimming took 4 bases from V and 1 from J; bases not matched to a gene: 8.

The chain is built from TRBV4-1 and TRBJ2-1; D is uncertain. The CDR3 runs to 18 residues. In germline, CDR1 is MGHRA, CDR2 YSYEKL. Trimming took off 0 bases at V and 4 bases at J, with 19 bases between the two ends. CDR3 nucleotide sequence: TGCGCCAGCAGCCAAGACGGTTCAGAAGCGAGAGATTACAATGAGCAGTTCTTC. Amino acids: CASSQDGSEARDYNEQFF.

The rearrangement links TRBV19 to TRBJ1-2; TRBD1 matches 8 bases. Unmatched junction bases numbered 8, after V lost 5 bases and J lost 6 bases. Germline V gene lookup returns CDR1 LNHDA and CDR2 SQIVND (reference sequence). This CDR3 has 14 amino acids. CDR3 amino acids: CASSSTGGSNGYTF. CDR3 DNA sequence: TGTGCCAGTAGTTCTACAGGGGGGTCAAATGGCTACACCTTC.

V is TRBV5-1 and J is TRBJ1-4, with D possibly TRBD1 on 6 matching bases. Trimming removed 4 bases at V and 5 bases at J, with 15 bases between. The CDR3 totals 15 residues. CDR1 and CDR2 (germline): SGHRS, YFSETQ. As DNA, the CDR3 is TGCGCCAGCAGCCCGAACAGGGAGGGAAATGAAAAACTGTTTTTT. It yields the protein CASSPNREGNEKLFF.